The 31 T cell receptor beta chains in this list originate from one sample, sequenced in a study of OX40 agonist ivuxolimab in advanced cancers. Profiled with immunoSEQ multiplex PCR; TCRdb holds only in-frame clones, not every one. The data hold tens of thousands of clones, with roughly 85% observed a single time. The sample was CD4+ or CD8+ T cells sorted from blood, taken in a trial of the OX40 agonist ivuxolimab. The source is an adult with an advanced solid tumor such as melanoma, head and neck, liver or kidney cancer.

This clone turned up a few times. The V and J genes are TRBV19 and TRBJ2-7; D not resolved. The CDR3 runs to 15 residues. Per germline, CDR1 LNHDA and CDR2 SQIVND (reference sequence). Trimming removed 5 bases at V and 2 bases at J, with 16 bases between. CDR3 nucleotides: TGTGCCAGTAGTCCCCAGGAGCCACTAACCTACGAGCAGTACTTC. It yields the protein CASSPQEPLTYEQYF.

This clone was seen just once. The gene calls are TRBV7-3 and TRBJ2-3; TRBD1 or TRBD2 may be the D gene (5 bases each). CDR1 is SGHTA and CDR2 is FQGTGA in the germline V gene. Trimming took 2 bases from V and 6 from J, leaving 12 bases between them. The CDR3 covers 14 residues. In nucleotides, the CDR3 is TGTGCCAGCAGCTTAGAGGGGTCGGAGGATACGCAGTATTTT. It translates to CASSLEGSEDTQYF.

This clone was seen once. This chain links TRBV7-9 with TRBJ1-1, with unresolved D. The CDR3 is 14 amino acids. Trimming pared 6 bases from V and 1 base from J, leaving 12 bases between. From germline, CDR1 is SEHNR and CDR2 FQNEAQ (reference sequence). The CDR3 is CASSSGRKNTEAFF. The CDR3 DNA is TGTGCCAGCAGTTCTGGACGGAAGAACACTGAAGCTTTCTTT.

This clone was detected only once. The chain couples TRBV7-3 to TRBJ2-1; D is undetermined. Trimming took 0 bases from V and 5 from J, leaving 8 bases between them. The germline V gene encodes CDR1 SGHTA and CDR2 FQGTGA. This CDR3 is built from 14 residues. In DNA, the CDR3 is TGTGCCAGCAGCTTAACGGGCCAGGACAATGAGCAGTTCTTC. This translates into CASSLTGQDNEQFF.

J is TRBJ1-3 and V is TRBV30; D is perhaps TRBD1 (5 bases). Trimming removed 3 bases from V and 0 bases from J, with 9 bases in between. Germline CDR1 is GTSNPN and CDR2 is SVGIG (reference sequence). CDR3 size: 14 residues. The CDR3 bases are TGTGCCTGGAGCAGGGCCACCTCTGGAAACACCATATATTTT. Its protein product is CAWSRATSGNTIYF.

The table lists this clone with a count of one. The chain combines TRBV27 with TRBJ2-7; no definite D call. This CDR3 region has 15 residues. Per the germline V gene, CDR1 is MNHEY and CDR2 is SMNVEV (reference sequence). The V and J ends lost 2 bases and 1 base respectively, with 12 bases between them. The CDR3 loop is CASSLRQVGSYEQYF. The CDR3 nucleotides are TGTGCCAGCAGTTTACGACAAGTTGGGTCCTACGAGCAGTACTTC.

This clone has only a few counts. V gene TRBV6-5 combines with J gene TRBJ2-7; D may be TRBD2 (6 bases). V was trimmed by 5 bases and J by 5 bases, leaving 16 bases between them. Germline-derived CDR1 and CDR2 are MNHEY and SVGAGI. CDR3 length: 14 residues. CDR3 sequence (DNA): TGTGCCAGCAGTCGACTAGTAAACGGGGACGAGCAGTACTTC. It is translated as CASSRLVNGDEQYF.

This chain uses TRBV7-2 with TRBJ1-6, with no clear D. Germline lookup yields CDR1 SGHTA and CDR2 FQGNSA. The CDR3 length is 14 residues. V shed 1 base and J shed 6 bases, with 7 bases lying between them. CDR3 protein: CASSLVPINSPLHF. The CDR3 coding sequence is TGTGCCAGCAGCTTAGTTCCCATTAATTCACCCCTCCACTTT.

The genes are TRBV7-6 and TRBJ2-5; a possible D gene is TRBD2 (5 bases). Germline assignment: CDR1 SGHVS and CDR2 FNYEAQ. This CDR3 has 16 residues. The V end was cut by 5 bases, the J end by 5 bases, with 21 bases between. CDR3 nucleotide sequence: TGTGCCAGCAGCAGGGCTGACGGCCCGGGGTGGGAGACCCAGTACTTC. Residues: CASSRADGPGWETQYF.

The gene calls are TRBV14 and TRBJ2-7; D may be TRBD1 or TRBD2 (6 bases each). V gave up 1 base and J gave up 4 bases, with 17 bases separating them. CDR1 is SGHDN, CDR2 FVKESK, per germline. This CDR3 has 16 residues. This CDR3 is CASSQGGALSYYEQYF. DNA for the CDR3: TGTGCCAGCAGCCAAGGGGGGGCCCTATCCTATTACGAGCAGTACTTC.

J is TRBJ2-3 and V is TRBV7-3; D may correspond to TRBD1 or TRBD2 (6 bases each). The CDR3 sequence is 14 residues long. Trimming shortened V by 1 base and J by 6 bases, and 11 bases separated the two germline ends. CDR1 SGHTA and CDR2 FQGTGA come from the germline V gene. In DNA form, the CDR3 reads TGTGCCAGCAGCTTAATGGGGGGCCGGGATACGCAGTATTTT. This sequence encodes CASSLMGGRDTQYF.

The chain recombines TRBV15 with TRBJ2-7; 13 positions match TRBD2. Per germline, CDR1 LNHNV and CDR2 YYDKDF (reference sequence). V trimming: 5 bases; J trimming: 4 bases; junction bases outside the gene matches: 11. The CDR3 has 17 residues. CDR3 nucleotides: TGTGCCACCAGCCCGTTACTAGCGGGGGGGAATGGTTACGAGCAGTACTTC. Translated, it gives CATSPLLAGGNGYEQYF.

The rearrangement uses TRBV11-2 and TRBJ2-7; 8 bases match TRBD1. The germline V gene has CDR1 SGHAT and CDR2 FQNNGV. The trim removed 3 bases at V and 5 bases at J, leaving 3 bases unmatched. This CDR3 region has 13 residues. The CDR3 nucleotides are TGTGCCAGCAGCTTGGACAGGGCCCACGAGCAGTACTTC. It translates to CASSLDRAHEQYF.

The V call is TRBV30, the J call TRBJ1-3; maybe TRBD1 (6 bases). Trimming left V 0 bases short and J 0 bases short, with 12 bases between. From germline, CDR1 is GTSNPN and CDR2 SVGIG (reference sequence). The CDR3 has 16 residues. CDR3 residues: CAWSVWGASSGNTIYF. CDR3 nucleotides: TGTGCCTGGAGTGTGTGGGGGGCCTCCTCTGGAAACACCATATATTTT.

The chain joins TRBV2 to TRBJ2-3, with D perhaps matching TRBD2 (6 bases). Germline V gene sequence: CDR1 SNHLY, CDR2 FYNNEI. The CDR3 loop spans 14 amino acids. V lost 8 bases and J lost 3, with 15 bases in between. This CDR3 is CASQRDGGTDTQYF. The CDR3 nucleotides are TGTGCCAGCCAGAGGGATGGGGGGACAGATACGCAGTATTTT.

This clone was seen a handful of times. This rearrangement joins TRBV7-2 to TRBJ2-1, with TRBD2 matching 8 bases. In germline, CDR1 is SGHTA, CDR2 FQGNSA. The ends lost 5 bases at V and 3 bases at J; junction bases unmatched: 12. CDR3 length: 17 residues. In nucleotides, the CDR3 is TGTGCCAGCAGCGCTATGGGTAGCGGGGTATTCTACAATGAGCAGTTCTTC. As protein: CASSAMGSGVFYNEQFF.

This chain joins TRBV5-6 and TRBJ2-7; maybe TRBD1 (6 bases). Germline V CDR1 and CDR2: SGHDT, YYEEEE. The CDR3 extends over 13 amino acids. V was pared by 5 bases and J by 6 bases, with 15 bases between. The CDR3 DNA is TGTGCCAGCAGGGCAGAGGGGGAATCCGAGCAGTACTTC. The encoded protein is CASRAEGESEQYF.

CDR3 bases: TGTGCCAGCAGCGGCGGGACAGGGGGCGTCGGTTCACCCCTCCACTTT. Protein product: CASSGGTGGVGSPLHF. The V call is TRBV9, the J call TRBJ1-6; 12 nucleotides line up with TRBD1. With 3 bases clipped from V and 9 bases from J, the junction kept 7 bases outside the gene matches. Germline V lookup: CDR1 SGDLS, CDR2 YYNGEE. This CDR3 region has 16 residues.

The V call is TRBV5-1, the J call TRBJ1-1, with a weak D call TRBD1 (5 bases). Germline V gene sequence: CDR1 SGHRS, CDR2 YFSETQ. V was pared by 2 bases and J by 3 bases, with 14 bases between. This CDR3 has 15 residues. This CDR3 is CASSFGGRGDTEAFF. The CDR3 DNA is TGCGCCAGCAGCTTTGGGGGACGGGGGGACACTGAAGCTTTCTTT.

The rearrangement joins TRBV27 to TRBJ1-2; 7 nucleotides align to TRBD1. The germline V gene encodes CDR1 MNHEY and CDR2 SMNVEV (reference sequence). The CDR3 is 12 residues long. The ends lost 6 bases at V and 4 bases at J; junction bases unmatched: 2. CDR3 nucleotide sequence: TGTGCCAGCAGAAACAGGGGCTATGGCTACACCTTC. It yields the protein CASRNRGYGYTF.

The rearrangement links TRBV7-2 to TRBJ2-1, with 9 bases fitting TRBD1. The V and J ends lost 3 bases and 7 bases, in that order; junction bases with no gene match: 7. This CDR3 comprises 15 residues. In germline, CDR1 is SGHTA, CDR2 FQGNSA. This CDR3 reads CASSLGQGSWNEQFF. CDR3 bases: TGTGCCAGCAGCTTGGGACAGGGTAGTTGGAATGAGCAGTTCTTC.

The rearrangement joins TRBV13 to TRBJ1-5; D unclear. Looked up from germline, CDR1 is PRHDT and CDR2 is FYEKMQ (reference sequence). Trimming pared 4 bases from V and 3 bases from J, leaving 10 bases between. The CDR3 runs 14 residues. DNA for the CDR3: TGTGCCAGCAGCTCTGGACGGTACAATCAGCCCCAGCATTTT. Its translation: CASSSGRYNQPQHF.

This sequence joins TRBV5-1 and TRBJ2-5; D gene uncertain. The CDR3 extends over 13 amino acids. V gave up 0 bases and J gave up 4 bases, with 7 bases separating them. Germline V gene lookup returns CDR1 SGHRS and CDR2 YFSETQ. CDR3 nucleotide sequence: TGCGCCAGCAGCTTGGGTCCAGGAGAGACCCAGTACTTC. It codes for CASSLGPGETQYF.

J is TRBJ1-1 and V is TRBV5-4; tentatively, D is TRBD1 (5 bases). Germline lookup yields CDR1 SGHNT and CDR2 YYREEE (reference sequence). The length of the CDR3 is 13 residues. The ends were cut back, 5 bases at V and 5 bases at J, with 13 bases in the middle. Here the CDR3 DNA reads TGTGCCAGCAGTTCAATAGAGGGGACTGAAGCTTTCTTT. Translating gives CASSSIEGTEAFF.

The chain joins TRBV6-6 to TRBJ2-7; the match to TRBD1 covers 8 bases. Germline loops: CDR1 MNHNY, CDR2 SVGAGI (reference sequence). The CDR3 is 14 amino acids. With V trimmed by 6 bases and J by 2 bases, 6 bases remained unmatched. The CDR3 protein is CASRAGTGAYEQYF. As DNA, the CDR3 is TGTGCCAGCAGGGCCGGGACAGGAGCCTACGAGCAGTACTTC.

The J gene is TRBJ2-5, the V gene TRBV5-8; D unresolved. V lost 5 bases, J lost 7 bases, and 21 bases lay in between. Germline V CDR1 and CDR2: SGHTS, YDEGEE. This CDR3 has 15 amino acids. The CDR3 nucleotides read TGTGCCAGCAGTACCACTAAGGGCAAGGGTGGGACCCAGTACTTC. The encoded protein is CASSTTKGKGGTQYF.

The rearrangement links TRBV10-3 to TRBJ2-7; 8 nucleotides align to TRBD1. From germline, CDR1 is ENHRY and CDR2 SYGVKD. Trimming removed 6 bases from V and 1 base from J; junction bases left unmatched: 11. The CDR3 is 16 residues long. The chain's CDR3 is CAIRQGAGNPSYEQYF. The CDR3 DNA sequence: TGTGCCATCAGGCAGGGGGCGGGGAACCCTTCCTACGAGCAGTACTTC.

V is TRBV7-9 and J is TRBJ2-1; TRBD2 aligns across 9 bases. Germline V gene lookup returns CDR1 SEHNR and CDR2 FQNEAQ (reference sequence). Germline trimming cut 1 base from V and 6 bases from J; bases unmatched to any gene: 7. The CDR3 is 16 amino acids. CDR3 in DNA: TGTGCCAGCAGCTTAGGTACTAGCGGGTTACTCAATGAGCAGTTCTTC. This translates into CASSLGTSGLLNEQFF.

The chain carries TRBV7-2 and TRBJ2-5; 7 bases match TRBD2. The CDR3 has 16 residues. Germline V gene sequence: CDR1 SGHTA, CDR2 FQGNSA. Germline trimming cut 5 bases from V and 5 bases from J; bases unmatched to any gene: 14. The CDR3 DNA sequence: TGTGCCAGCAGCCCTGCGGTGGGGAGGGGACGGGAGACCCAGTACTTC. Its protein product is CASSPAVGRGRETQYF.

Comment on this clone: A junction boundary mismatches the germline segment, possibly from a read error. This sample also contains other DNA sequences that code for the same CDR3. This chain links TRBV6-1 with TRBJ2-3; TRBD1 aligns across 11 bases. The CDR3 consists of 14 residues. CDR1 and CDR2 from the germline V gene are MNHNS and SASEGT. The CDR3 reads CASSGTGGPDTQYF. For the CDR3, the DNA is TGTGCCAGCAGTGGGACAGGGGGCCCAGATACGCAGTACTTT.

This clone was seen more than once but under ten times. V and J are TRBV29-1 and TRBJ1-5; the D is unclear. CDR3 length equals 13 residues. CDR1 is SQVTM and CDR2 is ANQGSEA in the germline V gene. V lost 4 bases and J 1 base, leaving 8 bases between the germline ends. The CDR3 DNA is TGCAGCGTTGCCGGAGGGAGCAATCAGCCCCAGCATTTT. Amino acid sequence: CSVAGGSNQPQHF.